The 19 T cell receptor beta chains listed next were all sequenced from one sample in a study of blood T cell repertoires in COVID-19. Repertoires were generated with immunoSEQ multiplex PCR, while TCRdb's copy carries only in-frame clones and drops some. The table has 250,000 to 300,000 clones, 84% seen once. The material sequenced was PBMCs or T cells enriched from blood (not recorded which). These TCRs come from a young man with acute COVID-19.

The chain employs TRBV7-8 and TRBJ2-2, with a possible D match to TRBD2 (5 bases). The germline V gene encodes CDR1 SGHVS and CDR2 FQNEAQ. The CDR3 has 15 residues. Trimming took 4 bases from V and 4 from J, leaving 13 bases between them. The DNA for the CDR3 is TGTGCCAGCAGCTCCGCGGGCCCTAGCACCGGGGAGCTGTTTTTT. It yields the protein CASSSAGPSTGELFF.

The rearrangement joins TRBV5-1 to TRBJ2-1; D remains unclear. Trimming pared 0 bases from V and 6 bases from J, leaving 7 bases between. The CDR3 length is 13 residues. Germline loops: CDR1 SGHRS, CDR2 YFSETQ. DNA of the CDR3: TGCGCCAGCAGCTTGGGCACAGCCAATGAGCAGTTCTTC. Its translation is CASSLGTANEQFF.

This chain joins TRBV5-1 and TRBJ2-3, with D unclear. Germline loops: CDR1 SGHRS, CDR2 YFSETQ. This CDR3 comprises 13 residues. Trimming shortened V by 2 bases and J by 6 bases, and 10 bases separated the two germline ends. CDR3 protein: CASSFGSDDTQYF. As DNA, the CDR3 is TGCGCCAGCAGCTTTGGCAGTGATGATACGCAGTATTTT.

The chain combines TRBV7-9 with TRBJ2-6, with 9 bases lining up with TRBD1. The CDR3 length is 17 residues. V gave up 4 bases and J gave up 1 base; unmatched junction bases: 5. CDR1 and CDR2 (germline): SEHNR, FQNEAQ (reference sequence). CDR3 in DNA: TGTGCCAGCAGCTGGATACAGGGGGCATCTGGGGCCAACGTCCTGACTTTC. Protein: CASSWIQGASGANVLTF.

The chain recombines TRBV19 with TRBJ1-6; D possibly corresponds to TRBD1 (6 bases). CDR3 size: 15 residues. Per the germline V gene, CDR1 is LNHDA and CDR2 is SQIVND (reference sequence). The V and J ends lost 7 bases and 5 bases respectively, with 15 bases between them. Here the CDR3 reads CASNKGTSNNSPLHF. The DNA for the CDR3 is TGTGCCAGTAATAAAGGGACATCGAATAATTCACCCCTCCACTTT.

The chain links TRBV11-2 to TRBJ1-4; 10 positions agree with TRBD1. In germline, CDR1 is SGHAT, CDR2 FQNNGV. V was pared by 5 bases and J by 7 bases, with 4 bases of the junction left unmatched. There are 14 residues in the CDR3. DNA for the CDR3: TGTGCCAGCAGCCGGACAGGGGGGGGTGAAAAACTGTTTTTT. It encodes CASSRTGGGEKLFF.

V gene TRBV11-2 combines with J gene TRBJ2-4; 7 positions agree with TRBD1. The CDR3 is 15 residues long. The junction had 9 bases not matched to a gene; V was cut back by 1 base and J by 9 bases. Per the germline V gene, CDR1 is SGHAT and CDR2 is FQNNGV. CDR3 bases: TGTGCCAGCAGCTTAGGTGTACAGGGGCCCGGCATTCAGTACTTC. Amino acid sequence: CASSLGVQGPGIQYF. Filled out from reference TRBV11-2 and TRBJ2-4, the complete variable domain reads EAGVAQSPRYKIIEKRQSVAFWCNPISGHATLYWYQQILGQGPKLLIQFQNNGVVDDSQLPKDRFSAERLKGVDSTLKIQPAKLEDSAVYLCASSLGVQGPGIQYFGAGTRLSVL.

This clone was observed a handful of times. The V call is TRBV5-1, the J call TRBJ2-3; TRBD2 aligns across 8 bases. The CDR3 runs to 14 residues. V trimming: 5 bases; J trimming: 6 bases; junction bases outside the gene matches: 8. The germline V gene has CDR1 SGHRS and CDR2 YFSETQ. As DNA, the CDR3 is TGCGCCAGCAGTAAGGCGGGGGGCGTCGATACGCAGTATTTT. Amino acid sequence: CASSKAGGVDTQYF.

This clone was seen only once. This chain uses TRBV18 with TRBJ1-6, with TRBD1 matching 9 bases. With 8 bases clipped from V and 10 bases from J, the junction kept 6 bases outside the gene matches. The CDR3 is 13 residues long. From germline, CDR1 is KGHSH and CDR2 LQKENI. CDR3 sequence (DNA): TGTGCCAGCGCACGACAGGGGGAATCACCCCTCCACTTT. Encoded protein: CASARQGESPLHF.

The chain links TRBV3-1 (or the pseudogene TRBV3-2) to TRBJ2-5; TRBD1 agrees at 11 bases. Germline V gene lookup returns CDR1 LGHDT and CDR2 YNNKEL (reference sequence). The CDR3 contains 16 residues. Trimming cost V 3 bases and J 5 bases; bases outside gene matches: 8. CDR3 residues: CASSHRDRGEAETQYF. The CDR3 nucleotides are TGTGCCAGCAGCCACCGGGACAGGGGGGAGGCGGAGACCCAGTACTTC.

This chain joins TRBV28 and TRBJ1-4, with D unresolved. Between the trimmed V and J ends, which lost 6 bases and 5 bases, there was a span of 13 bases. Germline CDR1 is MDHEN and CDR2 is SYDVKM. This CDR3 region has 14 residues. The CDR3 DNA reads TGTGCCAGCAGGTACCGGGTTGCCAATGAAAAACTGTTTTTT. Protein product: CASRYRVANEKLFF.

This chain uses TRBV11-2 with TRBJ1-6; D is perhaps TRBD1 (5 bases). With 5 bases removed from V and 6 bases from J, the gap between germline ends came to 11 bases. This CDR3 contains 14 residues. CDR1 is SGHAT and CDR2 is FQNNGV in the germline V gene. The CDR3: CASSQQVFNSPLHF. The DNA for the CDR3 is TGTGCCAGCAGCCAACAGGTCTTTAATTCACCCCTCCACTTT.

The V call is TRBV11-1, the J call TRBJ2-1, with a tentative D call TRBD2 (7 bases). V was shortened by 1 base and J by 12 bases, with 13 bases between the two germline ends. This CDR3 is built from 13 residues. Germline values: CDR1 SGHAT, CDR2 FQDESV (reference sequence). CDR3 region: CASSLGTRGGQFF. The DNA for the CDR3 is TGTGCCAGCAGCTTAGGAACGAGGGGGGGGCAGTTCTTC. Complete variable domain (other parts from reference TRBV11-1 and TRBJ2-1): EAEVAQSPRYKITEKSQAVAFWCDPISGHATLYWYRQILGQGPELLVQFQDESVVDDSQLPKDRFSAERLKGVDSTLKIQPAELGDSAMYLCASSLGTRGGQFFGPGTRLTVL.

This sequence joins TRBV10-3 and TRBJ2-7, with 11 nucleotides matching TRBD2. Germline V gene lookup returns CDR1 ENHRY and CDR2 SYGVKD. This CDR3 has 16 amino acids. Trimming removed 0 bases from V and 6 bases from J; junction bases left unmatched: 7. The CDR3 DNA follows: TGTGCCATCAGTGAGTCTAGCGGGGGGGATGCGGGCGAGCAGTACGTC. It yields the protein CAISESSGGDAGEQYV.

The V call is TRBV5-8, the J call TRBJ1-2, with D perhaps TRBD1 (5 bases). The CDR3 has 16 amino acids. Trimming stripped 4 bases from V and 3 bases from J, with 19 bases between. The germline V gene encodes CDR1 SGHTS and CDR2 YDEGEE. CDR3 nucleotides: TGTGCCAGCAGCAGCAAGTTCAGGGTACAGGACTATGGCTACACCTTC. Its translation: CASSSKFRVQDYGYTF.

The V gene is TRBV5-1, the J gene TRBJ2-1, with TRBD1 matching over 8 bases. The germline V gene encodes CDR1 SGHRS and CDR2 YFSETQ. The CDR3 runs 15 residues. After removal of 1 base from V and 4 bases from J, the junction contained 4 bases not matched to a gene. The CDR3 nucleotides read TGCGCCAGCAGCTTGTACAGGGGGTCTTACAATGAGCAGTTCTTC. Translated: CASSLYRGSYNEQFF.

The CDR3 spells CASSQIPGRGNEKLFF. In DNA form, the CDR3 reads TGTGCCAGCAGTCAAATCCCTGGGAGGGGTAATGAAAAACTGTTTTTT. The chain couples TRBV7-2 to TRBJ1-4; maybe TRBD1 (5 bases). V was shortened by 6 bases and J by 4 bases, with 18 bases between the two germline ends. The germline CDR1 and CDR2 sequences are SGHTA and FQGNSA. CDR3 size: 16 residues.

The chain recombines TRBV11-3 with TRBJ2-3; the D gene is possibly TRBD1 (6 bases). There are 17 residues in the CDR3. Trimming stripped 0 bases from V and 1 base from J, with 14 bases between. The germline V gene has CDR1 SGHNT and CDR2 YENEEA. CDR3 sequence reads: CASSLEGTGIGTDTQYF. The CDR3 nucleotides are TGTGCCAGCAGCTTAGAAGGAACAGGGATTGGCACAGATACGCAGTATTTT. The variable domain in full, with the rest retrieved from reference TRBV11-3 and TRBJ2-3, is EAGVVQSPRYKIIEKKQPVAFWCNPISGHNTLYWYLQNLGQGPELLIRYENEEAVDDSQLPKDRFSAERLKGVDSTLKIQPAELGDSAVYLCASSLEGTGIGTDTQYFGPGTRLTVL.

The J gene is TRBJ1-2, the V gene TRBV27; possibly TRBD1 for D (6 bases). The length of the CDR3 is 12 residues. The germline V gene encodes CDR1 MNHEY and CDR2 SMNVEV (reference sequence). Deletions cut 4 bases from V and 7 bases from J, with 10 bases between. Here the CDR3 reads CASSSTGSGYTF. The CDR3 nucleotides read TGTGCCAGCAGTTCTACAGGGTCTGGCTACACCTTC.